Each of the 5 T cell receptor beta chains below was sequenced from the same sample in a study of blood T cell repertoires in COVID-19. Only in-frame clones appear in the TCRdb table, and some are missing; sequencing was by immunoSEQ multiplex PCR. The table has 200,000 to 300,000 clones, 86% seen once; the top ten hold 5.5% to 6.5%. The specimen was peripheral blood. Receptor source: a woman at least 80 years old with COVID-19, enrolled during active disease.

V and J are TRBV6-2 or TRBV6-3 and TRBJ1-6, with a possible D match to TRBD1 (5 bases). The CDR3 length is 18 residues. Germline V lookup: CDR1 MNHEY, CDR2 SVGEGT. Trimming stripped 0 bases from V and 8 bases from J, with 20 bases between. CDR3 sequence (DNA): TGTGCCAGCAGTTACTCGAAATTGGAGGGGCCGAGAGATTCACCCCTCCACTTT. This sequence encodes CASSYSKLEGPRDSPLHF.

The chain has TRBV10-3 and TRBJ1-2; D call uncertain. The V and J ends lost 6 bases and 6 bases respectively, with 11 bases between them. This CDR3 has 12 amino acids. Germline assignment: CDR1 ENHRY and CDR2 SYGVKD. The DNA of the CDR3 is TGTGCCATCAGCACATTAACTAATGGCTACACCTTC. This encodes CAISTLTNGYTF.

The chain carries TRBV7-3 and TRBJ2-2; maybe TRBD2 (6 bases). This CDR3 has 15 residues. With 5 bases removed from V and 5 bases from J, the gap between germline ends came to 15 bases. The germline CDR1 and CDR2 sequences are SGHTA and FQGTGA. The CDR3 DNA reads TGTGCCAGCAGCCCTACGGAGGGGCGAACCGGGGAGCTGTTTTTT. This sequence encodes CASSPTEGRTGELFF.

J is TRBJ2-5 and V is TRBV5-1; D might be TRBD2 (6 bases). The CDR3 covers 14 residues. Deletions cut 4 bases from V and 5 bases from J, with 15 bases between. The germline V gene encodes CDR1 SGHRS and CDR2 YFSETQ. CDR3 nucleotides: TGCGCCAGCAGCCGAGGAGGGAAGGGGGAGACCCAGTACTTC. Translation gives CASSRGGKGETQYF.

This chain joins TRBV7-8 and TRBJ2-3; 8 positions agree with TRBD2. V lost 2 bases to trimming and J lost 5 bases; unmatched junction nucleotides: 6. The CDR3 loop spans 15 amino acids. Germline lookup yields CDR1 SGHVS and CDR2 FQNEAQ. This CDR3 reads CASSLSGGARDTQYF. CDR3 DNA: TGTGCCAGCAGCTTATCGGGGGGGGCCCGAGATACGCAGTATTTT.